This T cell receptor beta chain comes out of a study of cytomegalovirus exposure and HLA in healthy donors. The wider study: It was reported in a later analysis that the roughly 120 validation repertoires used the same platform as the roughly 700 first-cohort repertoires. Overall study findings and caveats: Reports showed the classifier diagnosing cytomegalovirus status with high specificity and sensitivity. Rarity marked most TCR sequences, yet some public TCRs occurred in many donors. It was approximately 150 TCR beta chains that were listed as cytomegalovirus-associated.

Concerning this clone: Antigen: not known.

This CDR3 contains 13 residues. CDR1 and CDR2 from the germline V gene are LGHNA and YSLEER. V lost 4 bases and J lost 4, with 8 bases in between. Clones were sequenced by immunoSEQ multiplex PCR, and TCRdb holds only the in-frame ones, with some missing. The table has 200,000 to 250,000 clones, just under 90% seen once. Sequencing was carried out using PBMCs. The rearrangement links TRBV4-3 to TRBJ1-3; D gene ambiguous. This receptor was obtained from a young man in good health and CMV-seronegative. The CDR3 DNA follows: TGCGCCAGCAGCCTAGAGGCCGGAAACACCATATATTTT. As protein: CASSLEAGNTIYF.